Below, 25 T cell receptor beta chains from the same sample are listed, as sequenced in a study of OX40 agonist ivuxolimab in advanced cancers. Clones were sequenced by immunoSEQ multiplex PCR, and TCRdb holds only the in-frame ones, with some missing. The sample yields around 60,000 clones, roughly 87% seen once. The sample was CD4+ or CD8+ T cells sorted from blood, taken in a trial of the OX40 agonist ivuxolimab. Receptors were obtained from an adult with an advanced solid tumor such as melanoma, head and neck, liver or kidney cancer.

V usage is TRBV11-2 and J usage is TRBJ2-5; unclear D gene. The end of the DNA fits TRBJ2-7 better, so the J call may be wrong. There are 14 residues in the CDR3. Germline V gene lookup returns CDR1 SGHAT and CDR2 FQNNGV. CDR3 protein: CASSSDPNMDEQYF. CDR3 nucleotides: TGTGCCAGCAGCTCTGACCCAAATATGGACGAGCAGTACTTC.

This chain joins TRBV5-6 and TRBJ2-5, with a weak D call TRBD2 (6 bases). The germline CDR1 and CDR2 sequences are SGHDT and YYEEEE. The CDR3 totals 13 residues. V was pared by 4 bases and J by 3 bases, with 10 bases between. Written as DNA, the CDR3 is TGTGCCAGCAGCCCGGCGGGGAAAGAGACCCAGTACTTC. Amino acids: CASSPAGKETQYF.

This chain joins TRBV7-8 and TRBJ1-1; D gene uncertain. CDR1 is SGHVS, CDR2 FQNEAQ, per germline. The CDR3 runs to 13 residues. V was clipped by 3 bases and J by 8 bases, with 13 bases between them. This CDR3 is CASSFGFENEAFF. The CDR3 bases are TGTGCCAGCAGCTTTGGGTTCGAAAACGAAGCTTTCTTT.

The chain has TRBV4-2 and TRBJ2-2; D is uncertain. V dropped 1 base and J dropped 4 bases, with 13 bases sitting between them. Germline-derived CDR1 and CDR2 are LGHNA and YNFKEQ. The CDR3 spans 16 residues. For the CDR3, the DNA is TGTGCCAGCAGCCAAGTTCAGGACGTAGGCACCGGGGAGCTGTTTTTT. It codes for CASSQVQDVGTGELFF.

The chain joins TRBV28 to TRBJ2-2; D not certain. Germline V gives CDR1 MDHEN, CDR2 SYDVKM. The CDR3 loop spans 11 amino acids. V was trimmed by 5 bases and J by 10 bases, leaving 8 bases between them. The DNA of the CDR3 is TGTGCCAGCAGTCCCAGTGAGGAGCTGTTTTTT. Translated: CASSPSEELFF.

The rearrangement joins TRBV28 to TRBJ2-5; the D gene is possibly TRBD1 (5 bases). With the DNA end fitting TRBJ2-7 better, the J assignment may be wrong. CDR3 size: 14 residues. CDR1 and CDR2 from the germline V gene are MDHEN and SYDVKM. CDR3 protein: CASSPNRNSYEQYF. CDR3 DNA: TGTGCCAGCAGTCCCAACAGGAACTCCTACGAGCAGTACTTC.

This chain links TRBV7-2 with TRBJ2-3, with 7 bases identical to TRBD2. This CDR3 is 14 amino acids long. With 5 bases clipped from V and 4 bases from J, the junction kept 6 bases outside the gene matches. The germline gives CDR1 SGHTA, CDR2 FQGNSA. CDR3 loop: CASSPSGISDTQYF. The CDR3 DNA reads TGTGCCAGCAGCCCGAGCGGGATTTCAGATACGCAGTATTTT.

This chain connects TRBV15 to TRBJ1-2, with D possibly being TRBD1 (6 bases). The CDR3 is 14 amino acids. Germline V gives CDR1 LNHNV, CDR2 YYDKDF (reference sequence). V was shortened by 0 bases and J by 7 bases, with 12 bases between the two germline ends. In DNA form, the CDR3 reads TGTGCCACCAGCAGAGATCGGGGGGCTGGTGGCTACACCTTC. This codes for CATSRDRGAGGYTF.

The chain joins TRBV6-5 to TRBJ2-7; TRBD2 matches at 7 bases. Trimming cost V 6 bases and J 3 bases; bases outside gene matches: 5. The CDR3 totals 13 residues. Germline V gives CDR1 MNHEY, CDR2 SVGAGI. Here the CDR3 DNA reads TGTGCCAGCAGGGACGGGGGGTACTACGAGCAGTACTTC. Protein: CASRDGGYYEQYF.

This rearrangement joins TRBV2 to TRBJ1-6; D gene ambiguous. Trimming stripped 2 bases from V and 10 bases from J, with 15 bases between. CDR1 and CDR2 (germline): SNHLY, FYNNEI. The CDR3 is made up of 15 amino acids. The CDR3 loop is CASSEQETLESPLHF. CDR3 sequence (DNA): TGTGCCAGCAGTGAACAAGAGACCTTGGAATCACCCCTCCACTTT. Supplemented by reference TRBV2 and TRBJ1-6, the full variable domain reads EPEVTQTPSHQVTQMGQEVILRCVPISNHLYFYWYRQILGQKVEFLVSFYNNEISEKSEIFDDQFSVERPDGSNFTLKIRSTKLEDSAMYFCASSEQETLESPLHFGNGTRLTVT.

The genes are TRBV7-3 and TRBJ2-5; no firm D call. Germline assignment: CDR1 SGHTA and CDR2 FQGTGA. The CDR3 spans 13 residues. Trimming removed 4 bases from V and 5 bases from J, with 11 bases in between. CDR3 coding DNA: TGTGCCAGCAGCTCTGGTCAAGGGGAGACCCAGTACTTC. Translation gives CASSSGQGETQYF.

This sequence joins TRBV7-2 and TRBJ1-2; weak D call: TRBD1 (5 bases). The CDR3 sequence is 14 residues long. Trimming stripped 5 bases from V and 5 bases from J, with 15 bases between. In germline, CDR1 is SGHTA, CDR2 FQGNSA. CDR3 DNA: TGTGCCAGCAGCCCGGGACGGTTTCAGTATGGCTACACCTTC. This sequence encodes CASSPGRFQYGYTF.

Notes on this clone: Mismatch with germline at one junction end may stem from a read error. The chain links TRBV19 to TRBJ2-1; 8 bases match TRBD2. Per the germline V gene, CDR1 is LNHDA and CDR2 is SQIVND (reference sequence). This CDR3 region has 14 residues. The CDR3 here is CTSSIRREAEEQFF. CDR3 nucleotides: TGTACCAGTAGTATACGGCGGGAGGCAGAAGAGCAGTTCTTC. The full variable domain, rest sourced from reference TRBV19 and TRBJ2-1, is DGGITQSPKYLFRKEGQNVTLSCEQNLNHDAMYWYRQDPGQGLRLIYYSQIVNDFQKGDIAEGYSVSREKKESFPLTVTSAQKNPTAFYLCTSSIRREAEEQFFGPGTRLTVL.

The chain recombines TRBV19 with TRBJ2-3, with TRBD1 identical over 9 bases. The germline CDR1 and CDR2 sequences are LNHDA and SQIVND (reference sequence). This CDR3 comprises 14 residues. J lost 3 bases, V lost 10 bases, and 8 bases had no gene match. The CDR3 region has the DNA TGTGCCATCAAAGTGGGACAGGGAACAGATACGCAGTATTTT. It specifies CAIKVGQGTDTQYF.

This rearrangement joins TRBV7-3 to TRBJ2-7; D unclear. This CDR3 has 15 residues. V was trimmed by 0 bases and J by 1 base, leaving 10 bases between them. In germline, CDR1 is SGHTA, CDR2 FQGTGA. DNA of the CDR3: TGTGCCAGCAGCTTAACCAGGTTGAGTTCCTACGAGCAGTACTTC. This gives the protein CASSLTRLSSYEQYF.

This chain links TRBV5-6 with TRBJ2-7; 9 bases agree with TRBD2. Germline V gene lookup returns CDR1 SGHDT and CDR2 YYEEEE. The CDR3 consists of 14 residues. After removal of 5 bases from V and 4 bases from J, the junction contained 7 bases not matched to a gene. CDR3 loop: CASRPSGTLYEQYF. The CDR3 DNA is TGTGCCAGCAGACCTAGCGGGACTCTGTACGAGCAGTACTTC.

CDR3: CASSIQGARETQYF. CDR3 in DNA: TGTGCCAGTAGTATACAGGGGGCGAGAGAGACCCAGTACTTC. The chain has TRBV19 and TRBJ2-5, with 8 positions matching TRBD1. The CDR3 is 14 amino acids. Germline V CDR1 and CDR2: LNHDA, SQIVND (reference sequence). Unmatched junction bases numbered 3, after V lost 2 bases and J lost 4 bases.

The sample holds one count of this clone. The rearrangement links TRBV11-1 to TRBJ2-1, with 10 bases that match TRBD2. Germline-derived CDR1 and CDR2 are SGHAT and FQDESV (reference sequence). Trimming took 5 bases from V and 4 from J; bases not matched to a gene: 5. The CDR3 loop spans 15 amino acids. The CDR3 loop reads CASSITSGDYNEQFF. The CDR3 DNA reads as TGTGCCAGCAGCATAACTAGCGGGGATTACAATGAGCAGTTCTTC.

The chain carries TRBV9 and TRBJ2-1; D is undetermined. V shed 3 bases and J shed 1 base, with 8 bases lying between them. Germline CDR1 is SGDLS and CDR2 is YYNGEE. This CDR3 comprises 14 residues. As DNA, the CDR3 is TGTGCCAGCAGCGGCGTGGGTTCCTACAATGAGCAGTTCTTC. Encoded protein: CASSGVGSYNEQFF.

This clone was detected only once. The V and J genes are TRBV4-2 and TRBJ2-5; TRBD2 matches 11 bases. J was trimmed by 4 bases and V by 0 bases; bases with no gene match: 1. Germline assignment: CDR1 LGHNA and CDR2 YNFKEQ. CDR3 length: 15 residues. The CDR3 nucleotides read TGTGCCAGCAGCCAAGAACTAGCGGGAGTAGAGACCCAGTACTTC. Translated: CASSQELAGVETQYF.

The CDR3, as DNA: TGCAGCGTTGGGGACTTAGCTCAGCCCCAGCATTTT. Protein: CSVGDLAQPQHF. The chain combines TRBV29-1 with TRBJ1-5, with D maybe TRBD1 (5 bases). Trimming shortened V by 4 bases and J by 6 bases, and 10 bases separated the two germline ends. CDR3 size: 12 residues. The germline V gene encodes CDR1 SQVTM and CDR2 ANQGSEA.

The table lists this clone with a few counts. Written as DNA, the CDR3 is TGTGCCAGCTCACCAGAGCACGGAGCTAACTATGGCTACACCTTC. Translating gives CASSPEHGANYGYTF. This sequence joins TRBV18 and TRBJ1-2; D is unresolved. Trimming took off 2 bases at V and 0 bases at J, with 10 bases between the two ends. The CDR3 runs to 15 residues. Germline V gene data show CDR1 as KGHSH and CDR2 as LQKENI.

This clone has a handful of counts. The genes are TRBV11-1 and TRBJ2-1; TRBD2 agrees at 16 bases. Germline V gene lookup returns CDR1 SGHAT and CDR2 FQDESV (reference sequence). CDR3 length equals 15 residues. The J segment lost 10 bases and the V segment lost 5 bases, leaving 5 bases of the junction unmatched. The CDR3 nucleotides are TGTGCCAGCAGCCCGGGACTAGCGGGGGGGGACGAGCAGTTCTTC. This codes for CASSPGLAGGDEQFF.

CDR3 sequence reads: CASRDPGREKLFF. The CDR3 DNA reads as TGTGCCAGCAGAGACCCCGGGCGTGAAAAACTGTTTTTT. The V and J genes are TRBV7-2 and TRBJ1-4, with no clear D. Germline V gene sequence: CDR1 SGHTA, CDR2 FQGNSA. This CDR3 has 13 amino acids. V lost 6 bases and J lost 7, with 12 bases in between.

J is TRBJ1-3 and V is TRBV5-1, with TRBD1 identical over 7 bases. The CDR3 extends over 15 amino acids. Germline assignment: CDR1 SGHRS and CDR2 YFSETQ. V dropped 4 bases and J dropped 4; count of bases not matched to a gene: 8. The CDR3 sequence is CASSLGTVKGNTIYF. The CDR3 DNA reads TGCGCCAGCAGCCTCGGGACAGTAAAGGGAAACACCATATATTTT.